This T cell receptor beta chain stems from a study of identical twins. With V trimmed by 8 bases and J by 2 bases, 4 bases remained unmatched. This CDR3 is built from 14 residues. Template switching (which added a universal primer site) was used, and cDNA carried unique molecular identifiers. TCRdb called the 5' RACE reads again in MiXCR, with one record for every CDR3 protein. Here the sample spans around 1.7 million distinct CDR3 sequences, about 32% being singletons. General observations from the study: Out-of-frame alpha sequences shared by twins were enriched for low generation probability.

This clonotype has a handful of counts. The antigen is unknown. The chain couples TRBV12-3 or TRBV12-4 to TRBJ1-3; TRBD1 matches at 9 bases. The sequence derives from a newborn girl in good health. The source material was cord blood. CDR3 protein: CASLRQGAGNTIYF. The CDR3 DNA is TGTGCCAGCCTTCGACAGGGGGCTGGAAACACCATATATTTT.